Described below is a single T cell receptor (beta chain) sequence and its context. The data derive from a study of blood T cell repertoires in COVID-19. About the research overall: The United States, Italy and Spain provided the acute and convalescent COVID-19 samples. The analysed material was cDNA or gDNA that came from T cells, B-cell-depleted T cells, or PBMCs.

In the authors' methods: Nucleated cell number was recorded as an estimate derived from reference gene primer amplification. Sequenced by immunoSEQ multiplex PCR; TCRdb stores in-frame clones only, minus some. The V and J calls and clone size come from that table; D and trimming were worked out from the DNA. The sample includes about 360,000 clones, around 84% of them seen just once. Trimming removed 2 bases from V and 2 bases from J, with 18 bases in between. The CDR3 contains 17 residues. The germline CDR1 and CDR2 sequences are SGHDT and YYEEEE. The source material was peripheral blood. The receptor comes from a human donor with acute or convalescent COVID-19. The donor label of this sample is uncertain. V and J are TRBV5-6 and TRBJ2-3; D is possibly TRBD1 (6 bases). The CDR3 spells CASSLIRDDRFTDTQYF. In DNA form, the CDR3 reads TGTGCCAGCAGCTTAATTCGGGACGACAGGTTCACAGATACGCAGTATTTT.